This TCR beta chain was observed in a study of blood T cell repertoires in COVID-19. Recruits, aged roughly 18 to 90 years, lived in 24 US areas. Cohort allocation depended upon clinical history that participants reported. Profiled with immunoSEQ multiplex PCR; TCRdb holds only in-frame clones, not every one. The sample lists about 200,000 clones, 86% seen once, with about 6% in the top ten. Germline CDR1 MGHRA, CDR2 YSYEKL. With 0 bases removed from V and 1 base from J, the gap between germline ends came to 14 bases. The CDR3 is made up of 17 amino acids. The chain has TRBV4-1 and TRBJ2-3; TRBD2 is a possible D gene (7 bases). The sample consisted of PBMCs or T cells enriched from blood (not recorded which). The source of this sequence is a man between 35 and 55 years old with acute COVID-19. CDR3 bases: TGCGCCAGCAGCCAAGATTCCCCGGGGGGCCGCACAGATACGCAGTATTTT. This translates into CASSQDSPGGRTDTQYF.